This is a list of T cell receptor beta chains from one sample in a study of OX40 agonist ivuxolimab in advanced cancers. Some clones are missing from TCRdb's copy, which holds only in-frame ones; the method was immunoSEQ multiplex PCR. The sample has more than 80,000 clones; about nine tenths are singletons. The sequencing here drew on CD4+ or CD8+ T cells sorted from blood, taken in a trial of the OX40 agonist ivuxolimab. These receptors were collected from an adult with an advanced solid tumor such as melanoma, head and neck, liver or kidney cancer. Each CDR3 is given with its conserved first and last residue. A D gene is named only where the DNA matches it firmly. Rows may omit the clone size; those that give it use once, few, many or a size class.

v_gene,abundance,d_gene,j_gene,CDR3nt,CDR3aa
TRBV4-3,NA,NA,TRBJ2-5,TGCGCCAGCAGCCAAGATTGGGGCGGGTCAGGGAACCAAGAGACCCAGTACTTC,CASSQDWGGSGNQETQYF
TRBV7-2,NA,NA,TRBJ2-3,TGTGCCAGCAGCAGAGGGGGGGTTACAGATACGCAGTATTTT,CASSRGGVTDTQYF
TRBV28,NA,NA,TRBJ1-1,TGTGCCAGCAGTTTAGGCAGAAAGGACACTGAAGCTTTCTTT,CASSLGRKDTEAFF
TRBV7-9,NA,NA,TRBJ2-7,TGTGCCAGCAGCCCGCCGAGCTACGAGCAGTACTTC,CASSPPSYEQYF
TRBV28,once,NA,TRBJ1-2,TGTGCCAGCAGTTTGGACAGTTCCTGGGCCCTGGGCTACACCTTC,CASSLDSSWALGYTF
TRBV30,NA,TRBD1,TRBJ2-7,TGTGCCTGGAGCGCTCGAGGGACAGGGCTAAGGGAGTACTTC,CAWSARGTGLREYF
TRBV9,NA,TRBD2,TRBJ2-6,TGTGCCAGCAGCCTCACGGGGGGGGCCTTTGGGGCCAACGTCCTGACTTTC,CASSLTGGAFGANVLTF
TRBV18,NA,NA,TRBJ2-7,TGTGCCAGCTCACCCTCCGGACCGTCCAGCGAGCAGTACTTC,CASSPSGPSSEQYF
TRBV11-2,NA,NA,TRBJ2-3,TGTGCCAGCAGCTCGACTGGGGGCGGGGATACCACAGATACGCAGTATTTT,CASSSTGGGDTTDTQYF
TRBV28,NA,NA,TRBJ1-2,TGTGCCATCCTAAAGGGGGGCTTAAAAAATGGCTACACCTTC,CAILKGGLKNGYTF
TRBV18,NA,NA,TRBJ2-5,TGTGCCAGCTCACCTCGAGATCTGGAGACCCAGTACTTC,CASSPRDLETQYF
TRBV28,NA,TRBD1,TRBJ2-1,TGTGCCAGCAGTTTCCGGGACAGGGGCTACAATGAGCAGTTCTTC,CASSFRDRGYNEQFF
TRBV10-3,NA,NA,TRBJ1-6,TGTGCCATCAGTAGGGGGAAGAACAGGGTCCATTCACCCCTCCACTTT,CAISRGKNRVHSPLHF
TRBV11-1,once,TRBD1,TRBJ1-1,TGTGCCAGCAGCACCCAGGGGGACACTGAAGCTTTCTTT,CASSTQGDTEAFF
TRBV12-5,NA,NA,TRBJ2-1,TGTGCTAGTGGTTTGGGTTATGAGCAGTTCTTC,CASGLGYEQFF
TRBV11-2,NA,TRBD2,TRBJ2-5,TGTGCCAGCAGCTTCACGAGCGGGGGGCAAGAGACCCAGTACTTC,CASSFTSGGQETQYF
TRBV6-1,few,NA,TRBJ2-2,TGTGCCAGCAGTATGGGGAATTTGGCCGGGGAGCTGTTTTTT,CASSMGNLAGELFF
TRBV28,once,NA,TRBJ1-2,TGTGCCAGCAGGAACAGGGTGATCTATGGCTACACCTTC,CASRNRVIYGYTF
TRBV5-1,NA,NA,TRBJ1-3,TGCGCCAGCAGCTTGGGGCCTTCTGGAAACACCATATATTTT,CASSLGPSGNTIYF
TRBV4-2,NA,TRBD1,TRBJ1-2,TGTGCCAGCAGCTCAACAGGGGGCTATGGCTACACCTTC,CASSSTGGYGYTF
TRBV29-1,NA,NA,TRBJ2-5,TGCAGCGTTTCAGGACTGGAAGAGACCCAGTACTTC,CSVSGLEETQYF
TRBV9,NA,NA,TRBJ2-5,TGTGCCAGCAGCGTAGGGTGGGGGGAGACCCAGTACTTC,CASSVGWGETQYF
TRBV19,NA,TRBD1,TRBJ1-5,TGTGCCAGCCAGGACAGGGGGTCGGAGCCCCAGCATTTT,CASQDRGSEPQHF
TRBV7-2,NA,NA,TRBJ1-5,TGTGCCAGCAGTTCTACAGGGTCCGGGAGCAATCAGCCCCAGCATTTT,CASSSTGSGSNQPQHF
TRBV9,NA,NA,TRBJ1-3,TGTGCCAGCAGCGTAGAGGCAGGCGGCTCTGGAAACACCATATATTTT,CASSVEAGGSGNTIYF
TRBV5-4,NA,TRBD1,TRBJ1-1,TGTGCCAGCACCTCGGGACAGATGAACACTGAAGCTTTCTTT,CASTSGQMNTEAFF
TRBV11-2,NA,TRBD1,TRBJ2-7,TGTGCCAGCAGCCCATCGGGACAGAATAGCTACGAGCAGTACTTC,CASSPSGQNSYEQYF
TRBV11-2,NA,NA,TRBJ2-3,TGTGCCAGCAGCTTGAGGGATACTAGCACAGATACGCAGTATTTT,CASSLRDTSTDTQYF
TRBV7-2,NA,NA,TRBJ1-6,TGTGCCAGCAGCTTAGAAGGGGCAGAGCGTAATTCACCCCTCCACTTT,CASSLEGAERNSPLHF
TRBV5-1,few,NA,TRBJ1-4,TGCGCCAGCAGTCCTGAGGGGCAGCTTAATGAAAAACTGTTTTTT,CASSPEGQLNEKLFF
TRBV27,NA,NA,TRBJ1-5,TGTGCCAGCAGTTTGAAGGCGGGTGGCAATCAGCCCCAGCATTTT,CASSLKAGGNQPQHF
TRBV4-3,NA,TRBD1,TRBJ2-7,TGCGCCAGCAGCCAAGATCGAACCGGGACAGGGCCCTACGAGCAGTACTTC,CASSQDRTGTGPYEQYF